The 17 T cell receptor beta chains in this list originate from one sample, sequenced in a study of beta chain features in type 1 diabetes. Study-level points and caveats: A moderate, significant TCRB CDR3 shortening appeared in type 1 diabetes across four CD4+ subsets.

The authors reverse transcribed all of the isolated RNA, so sequencing captured expressed TCRB transcripts. TCRdb keeps only in-frame clones here, not all; method: immunoSEQ multiplex PCR. Of about 160,000 clones listed, around 8.4% were seen once; the top ten hold about 0.5%. Antigen specificity for these receptors is unknown. The specimen was central memory CD4+ T cells from blood. These TCRs come from a woman between 18 and 29 years old with type 1 diabetes.

A remark on this clone: At one end, the junction sequence differs from germline, possibly due to a read error. This sequence joins TRBV18 and TRBJ2-5; 15 nucleotides line up with TRBD2. CDR3 size: 18 residues. Germline CDR1 is KGHSH and CDR2 is LQKENI. CDR3 coding DNA: TGTGCCAGCTCGCCACCGGGACTAGCGGGGGGATATCCGGAGACCCAGTACTTC. Amino acids: CASSPPGLAGGYPETQYF.

This chain joins TRBV5-8 and TRBJ2-3, with 11 nucleotides matching TRBD2. This CDR3 is built from 14 residues. V lost 5 bases to trimming and J lost 1 base; unmatched junction nucleotides: 0. Germline V CDR1 and CDR2: SGHTS, YDEGEE. CDR3 loop: CASRTSGGTDTQYF. Here the CDR3 DNA reads TGTGCCAGCAGGACTAGCGGGGGCACAGATACGCAGTATTTT. Full variable domain (rest looked up from reference TRBV5-8 and TRBJ2-3): EAGVTQSPTHLIKTRGQQATLRCSPISGHTSVYWYQQALGLGLQFLLWYDEGEERNRGNFPPRFSGRQFPNYSSELNVNALELEDSALYLCASRTSGGTDTQYFGPGTRLTVL.

The chain's CDR3 is CASSQDRPLAGGGTQYF. CDR3 DNA: TGCGCCAGCAGCCAAGATCGTCCCCTAGCGGGGGGGGGTACGCAGTATTTT. V gene TRBV4-3 combines with J gene TRBJ2-3; the match to TRBD2 covers 12 bases. Germline V gives CDR1 LGHNA, CDR2 YSLEER. CDR3 length equals 17 residues. V lost 0 bases to trimming and J lost 8 bases; unmatched junction nucleotides: 9.

This clone came up a few times. V and J are TRBV7-2 and TRBJ1-2, with D possibly matching TRBD1 (5 bases). Germline V CDR1 and CDR2: SGHTA, FQGNSA. The CDR3 spans 14 residues. The V and J ends lost 1 base and 4 bases respectively, with 10 bases between them. This chain's CDR3 is CASSLGTPVYGYTF. In DNA form, the CDR3 reads TGTGCCAGCAGCTTAGGGACACCAGTCTATGGCTACACCTTC.

The V call is TRBV28, the J call TRBJ1-5, with a tentative D call TRBD1 (5 bases). CDR3 size: 15 residues. Between the trimmed V and J ends, which lost 2 bases and 2 bases, there was a span of 10 bases. Germline CDR1 is MDHEN and CDR2 is SYDVKM. Here the CDR3 reads CASSLSGTGNQPQHF. The CDR3 DNA reads as TGTGCCAGCAGTTTAAGCGGGACGGGCAATCAGCCCCAGCATTTT. The full variable domain, with the rest looked up from reference TRBV28 and TRBJ1-5, is DVKVTQSSRYLVKRTGEKVFLECVQDMDHENMFWYRQDPGLGLRLIYFSYDVKMKEKGDIPEGYSVSREKKERFSLILESASTNQTSMYLCASSLSGTGNQPQHFGDGTRLSIL.

This clone appeared a few times. The chain links TRBV6-6 to TRBJ1-3; D is unclear. The CDR3 is 14 residues long. Deletions cut 6 bases from V and 3 bases from J, with 12 bases between. The germline V gene has CDR1 MNHNY and CDR2 SVGAGI (reference sequence). The CDR3 region is CASSPKTSGNTIYF. The DNA for the CDR3 is TGTGCCAGCAGCCCCAAGACAAGTGGAAACACCATATATTTT.

The rearrangement links TRBV5-1 to TRBJ2-5; TRBD1 might be the D (5 bases). This CDR3 contains 13 residues. The V end lost 1 base, the J end lost 2 bases, and 6 bases lay between the germline ends. The germline CDR1 and CDR2 sequences are SGHRS and YFSETQ. CDR3 sequence: CASSLRQQETQYF. CDR3 DNA: TGCGCCAGCAGCTTGCGACAGCAAGAGACCCAGTACTTC.

This chain uses TRBV29-1 with TRBJ2-2; D not certain. CDR3 length equals 12 residues. V lost 7 bases and J 3 bases, leaving 9 bases between the germline ends. In germline, CDR1 is SQVTM, CDR2 ANQGSEA. For the CDR3, the DNA is TGCAGCGCTGTGGCCGACACCGGGGAGCTGTTTTTT. This encodes CSAVADTGELFF.

This clone was seen a handful of times. The genes are TRBV11-3 and TRBJ1-1, with D possibly TRBD1 on 5 matching bases. The V end lost 6 bases, the J end lost 4 bases, and 9 bases lay between the germline ends. This CDR3 spans 12 amino acids. Germline CDR1 reads SGHNT; CDR2 reads YENEEA. DNA for the CDR3: TGTGCCAGCAGAGATGACAGCACTGAAGCTTTCTTT. It codes for CASRDDSTEAFF.

This clone has more than one count but fewer than ten. J is TRBJ2-2 and V is TRBV7-2, with a possible D match to TRBD2 (6 bases). The V end was cut by 8 bases, the J end by 1 base, with 8 bases between. Per germline, CDR1 SGHTA and CDR2 FQGNSA. CDR3 length equals 13 residues. The DNA for the CDR3 is TGTGCCAGCGGGGGGAGGAACACCGGGGAGCTGTTTTTT. Residues: CASGGRNTGELFF.

The V call is TRBV4-3, the J call TRBJ2-7, with a weak D call TRBD1 (5 bases). The V end lost 4 bases, the J end lost 3 bases, and 10 bases lay between the germline ends. This CDR3 comprises 13 residues. Per germline, CDR1 LGHNA and CDR2 YSLEER. This chain's CDR3 is CASSLGVSYEQYF. CDR3 DNA sequence: TGCGCCAGCAGCCTAGGGGTAAGCTACGAGCAGTACTTC.

This clone occurred a few times. This rearrangement joins TRBV7-2 to TRBJ2-1; 10 positions agree with TRBD2. J lost 8 bases, V lost 3 bases, and 19 bases had no gene match. Germline CDR1 is SGHTA and CDR2 is FQGNSA. The CDR3 totals 19 residues. The chain's CDR3 is CASSFRLAGAPSRGDEQFF. CDR3 DNA: TGTGCCAGCAGCTTCCGCCTAGCGGGAGCCCCGAGCAGGGGCGATGAGCAGTTCTTC.

The sample holds a few counts of this clone. This chain uses TRBV14 with TRBJ2-1; D unresolved. From germline, CDR1 is SGHDN and CDR2 FVKESK. This CDR3 contains 15 residues. Trimming removed 1 base from V and 6 bases from J, with 13 bases in between. The DNA of the CDR3 is TGTGCCAGCAGCCAAGTAGTTACGCAACGCAATGAGCAGTTCTTC. Translating gives CASSQVVTQRNEQFF.

The V call is TRBV5-1, the J call TRBJ2-4; D possibly corresponds to TRBD1 (5 bases). This CDR3 is built from 16 residues. The germline CDR1 and CDR2 sequences are SGHRS and YFSETQ. The V and J ends lost 2 bases and 0 bases respectively, with 12 bases between them. The CDR3 loop reads CASSFNAGAAKNIQYF. In nucleotides, the CDR3 is TGCGCCAGCAGCTTTAACGCTGGGGCAGCCAAAAACATTCAGTACTTC.

This clone was seen at least ten times. Other DNA sequences from this sample encode an identical CDR3 as well. The genes are TRBV29-1 and TRBJ1-2, with D maybe TRBD1 (6 bases). The ends were cut back, 5 bases at V and 6 bases at J, with 7 bases in the middle. The germline V gene has CDR1 SQVTM and CDR2 ANQGSEA. The length of the CDR3 is 10 residues. The CDR3 coding sequence is TGCAGCGTTCGACAGGATGGCTACACCTTC. This encodes CSVRQDGYTF. Drawing the rest from reference TRBV29-1 and TRBJ1-2, the complete variable domain is SAVISQKPSRDICQRGTSLTIQCQVDSQVTMMFWYRQQPGQSLTLIATANQGSEATYESGFVIDKFPISRPNLTFSTLTVSNMSPEDSSIYLCSVRQDGYTFGSGTRLTVV.

Ten or more counts support this clone. The gene calls are TRBV6-6 and TRBJ1-2; 8 nucleotides align to TRBD1. The junction had 4 bases not matched to a gene; V was cut back by 5 bases and J by 5 bases. CDR3 length: 13 amino acids. Germline values: CDR1 MNHNY, CDR2 SVGAGI (reference sequence). The CDR3 DNA reads TGTGCCAGCAGTGAGGGACAGGCTTATGGCTACACCTTC. It encodes CASSEGQAYGYTF.

V and J are TRBV18 and TRBJ2-2; possibly TRBD2 for D (6 bases). The CDR3 runs to 15 residues. Between the trimmed V and J ends, which lost 2 bases and 4 bases, there was a span of 11 bases. Germline CDR1 reads KGHSH; CDR2 reads LQKENI. The DNA for the CDR3 is TGTGCCAGCTCACCAGGCCTTAGCGGCACCGGGGAGCTGTTTTTT. It translates to CASSPGLSGTGELFF.